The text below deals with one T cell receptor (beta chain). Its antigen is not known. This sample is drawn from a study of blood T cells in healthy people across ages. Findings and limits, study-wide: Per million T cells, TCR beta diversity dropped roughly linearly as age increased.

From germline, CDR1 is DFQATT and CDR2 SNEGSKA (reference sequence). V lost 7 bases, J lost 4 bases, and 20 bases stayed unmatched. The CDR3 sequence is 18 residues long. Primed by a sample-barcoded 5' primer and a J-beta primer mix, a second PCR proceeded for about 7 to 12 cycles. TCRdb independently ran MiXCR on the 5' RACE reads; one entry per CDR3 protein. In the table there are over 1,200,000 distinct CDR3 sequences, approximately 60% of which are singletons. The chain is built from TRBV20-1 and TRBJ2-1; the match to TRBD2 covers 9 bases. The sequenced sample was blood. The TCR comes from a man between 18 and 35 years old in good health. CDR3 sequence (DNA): TGCAGTGTTAGTTCACCTAGCGGGACCCTGGGGAGGTACAATGAGCAGTTCTTC. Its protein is CSVSSPSGTLGRYNEQFF.